The source of this T cell receptor beta chain is a study of shared clonotypes between healthy human individuals. Produced via immunoSEQ multiplex PCR; TCRdb's table is partial and in-frame only. The table shows about 560,000 clones, with roughly 79% occurring only once. The CDR3 loop spans 16 amino acids. The V segment lost 5 bases and the J segment 7 bases; nucleotides outside the gene matches: 8. Germline V gene data show CDR1 as SGHAT and CDR2 as FQNNGV. The clonotype comes from a woman between 35 and 50 years old in good health. Some clones in this sample may be carry-over from other donors' samples. The chain couples TRBV11-2 to TRBJ2-4; 13 nucleotides line up with TRBD2. Material: PBMCs. CDR3 amino acids: CASSPGLAGVFNIQYF. CDR3 sequence (DNA): TGTGCCAGCAGCCCCGGACTAGCGGGAGTATTTAACATTCAGTACTTC.